This T cell receptor beta chain was found in a study of molecular identifiers for immune sequencing clone quantification. Previously described methods and listed TCR primers produced bulk TCR libraries. MiXCR, applied by TCRdb to the PCR reads, yields one record per CDR3 protein. Found here are 40,000 to 65,000 distinct CDR3 sequences, roughly 38% of them singletons; the top ten hold about 4.1%. After removal of 7 bases from V and 3 bases from J, the junction contained 6 bases not matched to a gene. Germline CDR1 reads MNHEY; CDR2 reads SVGAGI. The CDR3 sequence is 15 residues long. The clonotype originates from a human donor in good health. Some libraries in this study had Jurkat cell RNA spiked in. Material: naive CD8+ T cells from blood, with Jurkat cell RNA spiked in. Subset: FACS-sorted CD8+CD4-CCR7+CD45RA+ naive T cells. V gene TRBV6-5 combines with J gene TRBJ2-1, with 10 nucleotides matching TRBD2. CDR3 nucleotides: TGTGCCAGCACCCCAGCGGGAGGGCTCTACAATGAGCAGTTCTTC. This translates into CASTPAGGLYNEQFF.